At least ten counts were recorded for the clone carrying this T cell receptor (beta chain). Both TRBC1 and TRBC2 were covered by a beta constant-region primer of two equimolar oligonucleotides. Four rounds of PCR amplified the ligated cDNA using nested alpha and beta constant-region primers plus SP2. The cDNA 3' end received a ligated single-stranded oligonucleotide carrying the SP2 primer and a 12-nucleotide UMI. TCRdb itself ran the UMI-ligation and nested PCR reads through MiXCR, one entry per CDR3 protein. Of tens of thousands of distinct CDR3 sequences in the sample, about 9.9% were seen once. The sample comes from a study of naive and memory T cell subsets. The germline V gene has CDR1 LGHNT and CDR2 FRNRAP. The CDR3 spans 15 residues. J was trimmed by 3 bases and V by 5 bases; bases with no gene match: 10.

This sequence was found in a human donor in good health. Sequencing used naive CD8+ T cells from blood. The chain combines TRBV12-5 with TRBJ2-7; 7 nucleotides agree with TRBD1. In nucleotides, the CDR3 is TGTGCTAGTGGTCACCCCCCAACAGGGGACTACGAGCAGTACTTC. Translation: CASGHPPTGDYEQYF.